Reported below is one T cell receptor beta chain. This clonotype was recorded at least ten times. Its antigen is still unknown. Per-base quality was not reported, and no clone a single base away is much larger than it. This record comes from a study of human T cells and chemical hapten exposure (dated by TCRdb to the early 2020s). About the investigation overall: For sensitization, 2% DPC in acetone was applied to a roughly 2 cm by roughly 2 cm area of upper inner arm skin. Under 30 alopecia patients gave blood for TCR sequencing at one to four time points (pre-sensitization, 2, 6 and 24 weeks). Patch testing was done on the upper back using Finn chambers containing 0.01% DPC, and results were scored after 6 days according to International Contact Dermatitis Research Group standards. The study tracked peripheral blood TCR repertoire changes in vivo during primary and secondary sensitization to the hapten diphenylcyclopropenone (DPC) in alopecia patients. Blood was sampled from patients pre-sensitization (week 0) and at 2, 6 and about 24 weeks after DPC sensitization. Libraries were combined into a pool for sequencing, and differences in TCR yield between samples came mainly from small differences in library volumes within the pool. The mostly female patient cohort included alopecia areata with under or over 50% scalp involvement, alopecia totalis and alopecia universalis. Patients additionally received weekly therapeutic DPC doses to the scalp throughout the roughly 23-week study period. On the study overall, not on this receptor specifically: The number of PT1 expanded TCRs positively correlated with patch test score, significant at thresholds 8, 16 and 32 but not 4. After repeated subsampling, the strength of the expansion versus patch-test correlation and the threshold at which it became significant changed. Expanded TCRs formed significantly more large CDR3 similarity clusters than pre-sensitization or healthy control sets, consistent with antigen-driven responses. Because all patients had alopecia, a presumed autoimmune disease, the immune response of the patients might differ from that of healthy individuals. DPC sensitization did not change the number of TCRs with a frequency above 1 in 1000, and there was no evidence of changes in global repertoire structure.

A distance of 13 bases separates the germline ends of V and J, which lose 5 bases and 5 bases respectively. The CDR3, cysteine through phenylalanine, is 13 amino acids long. Only the CDR3 DNA stays, 39 bases, in frame from base 1. The germline V gene gives CDR1 as MDHEN and CDR2 as SYDVKM. This specimen's time point label, interpreted: pre-sensitization, week 0. What the treatment or condition label conveys for this sample: therapeutic diphenylcyclopropenone sensitization with weekly scalp DPC. Blood at each patch-test visit was drawn before the patch test was applied. Patients were considered eligible if aged 18 to 70, diagnosed with alopecia and deemed suitable for DPC therapy, and patients were excluded if pregnant. Total RNA was extracted from unfractionated whole blood collected in Tempus Blood RNA tubes. The library was prepared using RACE. Sequencing was carried out with a NextSeq 500. During library preparation, unique molecular identifiers were attached to individual cDNA molecules so that TCRs could be counted in a quantitative, reproducible way. Each blood RNA sample was used to sequence both TCR alpha and TCR beta chains. The paper's data handling went like this. A median of about 100,000 TCRs per sample was observed, with a range of roughly 20,000 to 750,000. The Decombinator software suite was used to annotate the V, J and CDR3 of the TCR reads. Every sample was subsampled to the same number of TCRs (28,000) for the PS versus PT1 abundance plots. TCRs were defined as expanded if absent before sensitization and observed at least eight times at the 2-week time point. TCRdb trimmed public reads at Q25 via fastp, called clones via MiXCR and kept in-frame beta chains. Each entry is one CDR3 protein sequence, shown with its most common DNA and genes. The V and J calls were determined by TCRdb, not by the authors. The sample table shows 380,000 or so distinct CDR3 sequences, and approximately 5% are seen once. The ten largest clones capture about 8.2% of the sample.

The input for sequencing was whole blood, taken in connection with sensitization to the hapten diphenylcyclopropenone (DPC). This TCR came from a young woman with alopecia areata. Some clones in this sample may be carry-over from other donors' samples. The chain is assembled from TRBV28 and TRBJ2-7, and the D gene may be TRBD2, 6 bases matching. In nucleotides, the sequence is TGTGCCAGCAGTGTCGGGACTTGGAACGAGCAGTACTTC. Translated, this gives CASSVGTWNEQYF.